This TCR beta chain appears in the sequencing data of a study of T-cell memory formation after mild COVID-19. Turning to the study itself: The study found TCR clusters largely donor specific.

For this clonotype: The antigen is unknown.

TCRdb independently ran MiXCR on the 5' RACE reads; one entry per CDR3 protein. Of roughly 180,000 distinct CDR3 sequences in the sample, less than 20% are singletons; the top ten hold 3.9%. The CDR3 covers 14 residues. Per germline, CDR1 MNHEY and CDR2 SVGAGI. V shed 2 bases and J shed 6 bases, with 10 bases lying between them. Study-wide points: CD4+ contracting clones lay mainly in CM and EM, CD8+ ones in EMRA.

The receptor comes from a man between 18 and 35 years old who had mild COVID-19 (a few samples of this study predate the infection). Cell type and time point are not known. The sequenced sample consisted of PBMCs or a T cell subset sorted from them (not recorded which). This chain joins TRBV6-5 and TRBJ2-2, with D possibly TRBD1 on 6 matching bases. The CDR3 coding sequence is TGTGCCAGCAGTTACAACAGGGACGCCGGGGAGCTGTTTTTT. Encoded protein: CASSYNRDAGELFF.